These 6 T cell receptor beta chains originate from one sample sequenced in a study of cytomegalovirus exposure and HLA in healthy donors. Primers for the PCR totalled 60 Vbeta and 13 Jbeta. Clones were sequenced by immunoSEQ multiplex PCR, and TCRdb holds only the in-frame ones, with some missing. The sample gives 200,000 to 250,000 clones, approximately 82% of which show up once; 8% is in the top ten. Sequencing was performed on PBMCs. The receptors shown here come from a woman aged 60-70 years in good health and CMV-seropositive.

The chain joins TRBV5-6 to TRBJ2-2, with a weak D call TRBD2 (5 bases). Germline V CDR1 and CDR2: SGHDT, YYEEEE. CDR3 length: 15 amino acids. V was clipped by 4 bases and J by 6 bases, with 16 bases between them. The CDR3 DNA reads TGTGCCAGCAGCCTACTAGAGTCGCGAGCCGGGGAGCTGTTTTTT. Amino acid sequence: CASSLLESRAGELFF.

The rearrangement joins TRBV5-1 to TRBJ2-7, with 12 bases identical to TRBD2. CDR1 is SGHRS and CDR2 is YFSETQ in the germline V gene. J was trimmed by 0 bases and V by 4 bases; bases with no gene match: 8. The CDR3 runs to 17 residues. CDR3 DNA: TGCGCCAGCAGCCCAGGGACTAGCGGGTATTTCTCCTACGAGCAGTACTTC. It is translated as CASSPGTSGYFSYEQYF.

The gene calls are TRBV7-9 and TRBJ1-4, with 7 bases lining up with TRBD1. The germline CDR1 and CDR2 sequences are SEHNR and FQNEAQ (reference sequence). The V gene end was trimmed by 4 bases and the J gene end by 3 bases; junction bases not matched to a gene: 11. CDR3 length: 17 residues. The DNA for the CDR3 is TGTGCCAGCAGCTCTACTACAACAGGGGTGGCTAATGAAAAACTGTTTTTT. Encoded protein: CASSSTTTGVANEKLFF. The variable domain in full, with the rest retrieved from reference TRBV7-9 and TRBJ1-4, is DTGVSQNPRHKITKRGQNVTFRCDPISEHNRLYWYRQTLGQGPEFLTYFQNEAQLEKSRLLSDRFSAERPKGSFSTLEIQRTEQGDSAMYLCASSSTTTGVANEKLFFGSGTQLSVL.

This chain uses TRBV25-1 with TRBJ2-1; D is possibly TRBD2 (5 bases). V was cut by 7 bases and J by 4 bases, with 11 bases left in between. The CDR3 loop spans 13 amino acids. The germline V gene has CDR1 MGHDK and CDR2 SYGVNS. CDR3 coding DNA: TGTGCCAGCACAGAGGGAGCTTACAATGAGCAGTTCTTC. This gives the protein CASTEGAYNEQFF.

This clone came up once. The V call is TRBV12-5, the J call TRBJ2-5, with 7 positions matching TRBD1. The CDR3 runs 15 residues. The germline gives CDR1 LGHNT, CDR2 FRNRAP. V dropped 0 bases and J dropped 5; count of bases not matched to a gene: 6. CDR3 sequence: CASGLVQGQVETQYF. In nucleotides, the CDR3 is TGTGCTAGTGGTTTGGTACAGGGGCAGGTGGAGACCCAGTACTTC.

J is TRBJ1-2 and V is TRBV14, with 8 bases fitting TRBD1. This CDR3 region has 15 residues. V was clipped by 0 bases and J by 8 bases; unmatched bases: 8. Germline-derived CDR1 and CDR2 are SGHDN and FVKESK. The CDR3 loop reads CASSQEWTGLVGYTF. CDR3 coding DNA: TGTGCCAGCAGCCAAGAATGGACAGGGTTGGTAGGCTACACCTTC. The full variable domain, in which reference TRBV14 and TRBJ1-2 provide the parts outside the CDR3, is EAGVTQFPSHSVIEKGQTVTLRCDPISGHDNLYWYRRVMGKEIKFLLHFVKESKQDESGMPNNRFLAERTGGTYSTLKVQPAELEDSGVYFCASSQEWTGLVGYTFGSGTRLTVV.